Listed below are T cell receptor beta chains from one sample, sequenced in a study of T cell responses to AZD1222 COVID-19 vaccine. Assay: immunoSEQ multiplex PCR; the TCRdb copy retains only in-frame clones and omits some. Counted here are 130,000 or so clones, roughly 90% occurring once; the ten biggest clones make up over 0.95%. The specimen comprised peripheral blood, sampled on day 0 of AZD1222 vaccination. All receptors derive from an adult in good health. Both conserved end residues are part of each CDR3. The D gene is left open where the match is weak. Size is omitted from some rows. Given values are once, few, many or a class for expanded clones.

CDR3: CASGPSSGRLTGELFF; DNA: TGTGCCAGCGGACCCTCTAGCGGGAGGCTCACCGGGGAGCTGTTTTTT; D: TRBD2; size: .; J: TRBJ2-2; V: TRBV7-9
CDR3: CASSRTRNTEAFF; DNA: TGCGCCAGCAGCCGCACCAGGAACACTGAAGCTTTCTTT; D: .; size: .; J: TRBJ1-1; V: TRBV5-1
CDR3: CASSSYRGRSSYYGYTF; DNA: TGTGCCAGCAGCTCTTACAGGGGGCGGTCTTCCTACTATGGCTACACCTTC; D: TRBD1; size: .; J: TRBJ1-2; V: TRBV7-9
CDR3: CASSGKSGRQGETQYF; DNA: TGTGCCAGCAGTGGTAAAAGCGGGAGACAGGGAGAGACCCAGTACTTC; D: .; size: .; J: TRBJ2-5; V: TRBV2
CDR3: CASSNLANTEAFF; DNA: TGTGCCAGCTCGAATCTCGCGAACACTGAAGCTTTCTTT; D: .; size: .; J: TRBJ1-1; V: TRBV2
CDR3: CASSLGVLTEAFF; DNA: TGTGCCAGCAGTTTAGGGGTTTTGACTGAAGCTTTCTTT; D: .; size: .; J: TRBJ1-1; V: TRBV28
CDR3: CASNEIVDLEETQYF; DNA: TGTGCCAGCAACGAGATCGTGGATTTGGAAGAGACCCAGTACTTC; D: .; size: .; J: TRBJ2-5; V: TRBV6-4
CDR3: CASREIAGVPYNEQFF; DNA: TGTGCCAGCAGAGAAATAGCGGGGGTCCCCTACAATGAGCAGTTCTTC; D: TRBD2; size: .; J: TRBJ2-1; V: TRBV6-1
CDR3: CASSLGIATGGLNEQFF; DNA: TGCGCCAGCAGCTTGGGTATCGCGACAGGGGGTTTGAATGAGCAGTTCTTC; D: TRBD1; size: .; J: TRBJ2-1; V: TRBV5-1
CDR3: CASREGSGYTF; DNA: TGTGCCAGTAGAGAAGGGTCGGGCTACACCTTC; D: .; size: .; J: TRBJ1-2; V: TRBV19
CDR3: CASCDRDLGTEAFF; DNA: TGCGCCAGCTGTGACAGGGATCTAGGCACTGAAGCTTTCTTT; D: TRBD1; size: .; J: TRBJ1-1; V: TRBV10-2
CDR3: CASSPLQGFYGYTF; DNA: TGTGCCAGCAGTCCCCTACAGGGTTTCTATGGCTACACCTTC; D: .; size: .; J: TRBJ1-2; V: TRBV25-1
CDR3: CASAYDRSSNYGYTF; DNA: TGTGCCAGCGCATACGACAGGAGCTCTAACTATGGCTACACCTTC; D: .; size: once; J: TRBJ1-2; V: TRBV18
CDR3: CASSLSREATEAFF; DNA: TGTGCCAGCAGCTTAAGTCGAGAAGCGACTGAAGCTTTCTTT; D: .; size: .; J: TRBJ1-1; V: TRBV7-3
CDR3: CASSIGHYQETQYF; DNA: TGTGCCAGTAGTATAGGCCATTACCAAGAGACCCAGTACTTC; D: .; size: .; J: TRBJ2-5; V: TRBV19
CDR3: CASKPRLGWDNEQFF; DNA: TGTGCCAGCAAACCCCGACTAGGGTGGGACAATGAGCAGTTCTTC; D: .; size: .; J: TRBJ2-1; V: TRBV27
CDR3: CASSFGTDSYEQYF; DNA: TGTGCCAGCAGCTTCGGGACTGACTCCTACGAGCAGTACTTC; D: .; size: .; J: TRBJ2-7; V: TRBV7-6
CDR3: CASSYISGSFTDTQYF; DNA: TGTGCCAGCAGTTATATAAGCGGTTCCTTCACAGATACGCAGTATTTT; D: .; size: .; J: TRBJ2-3; V: TRBV6-5
CDR3: CASSYRVYEQYF; DNA: TGTGCCAGCAGCTACAGGGTCTACGAGCAGTACTTC; D: .; size: .; J: TRBJ2-7; V: TRBV13
CDR3: CSVELASNQPQHF; DNA: TGCAGCGTTGAATTGGCTAGCAATCAGCCCCAGCATTTT; D: .; size: .; J: TRBJ1-5; V: TRBV29-1
CDR3: CANKYRGSRGYTF; DNA: TGTGCCAACAAATACAGGGGATCTCGTGGCTACACCTTC; D: TRBD1; size: .; J: TRBJ1-2; V: TRBV12-3/TRBV12-4
CDR3: CASTLPGYEQYF; DNA: TGTGCCAGCACCCTGCCGGGTTACGAGCAGTACTTC; D: .; size: .; J: TRBJ2-7; V: TRBV28
CDR3: CASILDRNTEAFF; DNA: TGTGCCAGCATCCTGGACAGGAACACTGAAGCTTTCTTT; D: .; size: .; J: TRBJ1-1; V: TRBV6-5
CDR3: CAWSEGYSSYNEQFF; DNA: TGTGCCTGGAGTGAGGGCTATAGCTCCTACAATGAGCAGTTCTTC; D: .; size: .; J: TRBJ2-1; V: TRBV30
CDR3: CASSYGTGDEKLFF; DNA: TGTGCCAGCAGCTACGGGACAGGGGATGAAAAACTGTTTTTT; D: TRBD1; size: .; J: TRBJ1-4; V: TRBV9
CDR3: CASSVASGGTDTQYF; DNA: TGTGCCAGCAGCGTAGCTAGCGGTGGCACAGATACGCAGTATTTT; D: TRBD2; size: .; J: TRBJ2-3; V: TRBV9
CDR3: CASGYPGRSYEQYF; DNA: TGTGCCAGCGGGTATCCCGGACGGTCCTACGAGCAGTACTTC; D: .; size: .; J: TRBJ2-7; V: TRBV28
CDR3: CASSLARGDRGTQYF; DNA: TGCGCCAGCAGCTTGGCTCGCGGGGACCGGGGGACCCAGTACTTC; D: .; size: .; J: TRBJ2-5; V: TRBV5-1
CDR3: CASSVGPGQGSGNTIYF; DNA: .; D: .; size: .; J: TRBJ1-3; V: TRBV9
CDR3: CSGGIGAGGYNEQFF; DNA: TGCAGCGGGGGGATTGGAGCGGGAGGTTACAATGAGCAGTTCTTC; D: TRBD2; size: .; J: TRBJ2-1; V: TRBV29-1
CDR3: CASSPGTSGRTWRTEQYF; DNA: TGTGCCAGCAGCCCCGGAACTAGCGGGAGGACCTGGAGAACCGAGCAGTACTTC; D: TRBD2; size: once; J: TRBJ2-7; V: TRBV14
CDR3: CSVAPRQGSYEQYF; DNA: TGCAGCGTTGCCCCCCGACAGGGATCCTACGAGCAGTACTTC; D: TRBD1; size: .; J: TRBJ2-7; V: TRBV29-1
CDR3: CAISERQGEDEKLFF; DNA: TGTGCCATCAGTGAACGACAGGGAGAAGACGAAAAACTGTTTTTT; D: TRBD1; size: once; J: TRBJ1-4; V: TRBV10-3
CDR3: CASSSRGRTESTDTQYF; DNA: TGCGCCAGCAGCTCAAGAGGAAGGACGGAGAGCACAGATACGCAGTATTTT; D: .; size: .; J: TRBJ2-3; V: TRBV5-1
CDR3: CASSSTGGDAEAFF; DNA: TGCGCCAGCAGCTCAACAGGTGGGGATGCTGAAGCTTTCTTT; D: .; size: .; J: TRBJ1-1; V: TRBV5-1
CDR3: CASSRTILSYEQYF; DNA: TGTGCCAGCAGCCGCACTATTTTATCCTACGAGCAGTACTTC; D: .; size: .; J: TRBJ2-7; V: TRBV6-5
CDR3: CASIDRGGRQPQHF; DNA: TGTGCCAGCATCGACAGGGGCGGGCGACAGCCCCAGCATTTT; D: TRBD1; size: .; J: TRBJ1-5; V: TRBV6-6
CDR3: CASSPYTYEQYF; DNA: TGTGCCAGCAGCCCATATACCTACGAGCAGTACTTC; D: .; size: .; J: TRBJ2-7; V: TRBV11-2
CDR3: CAWSGTFPAQYF; DNA: TGTGCCTGGAGTGGGACCTTTCCCGCGCAGTATTTT; D: .; size: .; J: TRBJ2-3; V: TRBV30
CDR3: CASSGNRGAEAFF; DNA: TGCGCCAGCAGCGGAAACAGGGGCGCTGAAGCTTTCTTT; D: TRBD1; size: .; J: TRBJ1-1; V: TRBV5-1
CDR3: CASSLASGAGYGYTF; DNA: TGTGCCAGCAGCTTAGCTTCAGGGGCGGGCTATGGCTACACCTTC; D: .; size: once; J: TRBJ1-2; V: TRBV7-2
CDR3: CASSLHDEQYF; DNA: TGTGCCAGTAGCCTCCATGACGAGCAGTACTTC; D: .; size: .; J: TRBJ2-7; V: TRBV19
CDR3: CASSLRGDYGLAGVGNEQFF; DNA: TGCGCCAGCAGCCTCCGGGGGGATTACGGACTAGCGGGAGTGGGAAATGAGCAGTTCTTC; D: TRBD2; size: .; J: TRBJ2-1; V: TRBV4-1
CDR3: CASQIGVSSYNEQFF; DNA: TGTGCCAGCCAAATCGGAGTCAGCTCCTACAATGAGCAGTTCTTC; D: .; size: .; J: TRBJ2-1; V: TRBV2
CDR3: CAISGMTGPDTQYF; DNA: TGTGCCATCAGTGGGATGACAGGTCCCGATACGCAGTATTTT; D: .; size: .; J: TRBJ2-3; V: TRBV10-3
CDR3: CASSPSTALGETQYF; DNA: TGTGCCAGCTCACCATCAACCGCCCTCGGGGAGACCCAGTACTTC; D: .; size: .; J: TRBJ2-5; V: TRBV18
CDR3: CASSGTGGVQPQHF; DNA: TGTGCCAGCAGTGGGACAGGGGGCGTCCAGCCCCAGCATTTT; D: TRBD1; size: once; J: TRBJ1-5; V: TRBV2
CDR3: CASSFFVGLDTF; DNA: TGTGCCAGCAGTTTTTTTGTCGGACTAGATACCTTC; D: .; size: .; J: TRBJ1-2; V: TRBV28
CDR3: CASSQTGHNEQFF; DNA: TGTGCCAGCAGCCAAACAGGGCACAATGAGCAGTTCTTC; D: .; size: once; J: TRBJ2-1; V: TRBV6-6
CDR3: CASSLGTGHNQPQHF; DNA: TGTGCCAGCAGCCTCGGGACAGGACATAATCAGCCCCAGCATTTT; D: TRBD1; size: .; J: TRBJ1-5; V: TRBV6-5
CDR3: CASSLGRVSQPQHF; DNA: TGTGCCAGCAGCTTGGGCAGGGTTAGTCAGCCCCAGCATTTT; D: .; size: .; J: TRBJ1-5; V: TRBV5-6
CDR3: CASSLAPSGSNEQFF; DNA: TGCGCCAGCAGCTTGGCTCCTAGCGGGAGCAATGAGCAGTTCTTC; D: TRBD2; size: .; J: TRBJ2-1; V: TRBV5-1
CDR3: CASSLEGQRNYGYTF; DNA: TGTGCCAGCAGCTTGGAAGGACAGAGAAACTATGGCTACACCTTC; D: .; size: .; J: TRBJ1-2; V: TRBV5-6
CDR3: CASSLKSEGYGYTF; DNA: TGTGCCAGCAGTTTAAAGAGTGAAGGGTATGGCTACACCTTC; D: .; size: .; J: TRBJ1-2; V: TRBV27
CDR3: CASSIRFSGSSGELFF; DNA: TGTGCCAGTAGTATAAGATTTAGCGGGAGTTCCGGGGAGCTGTTTTTT; D: TRBD2; size: .; J: TRBJ2-2; V: TRBV19
CDR3: CASSSSRVRGHTGELFF; DNA: TGCGCCAGCAGCTCCTCTCGGGTGAGGGGGCACACCGGGGAGCTGTTTTTT; D: TRBD1; size: .; J: TRBJ2-2; V: TRBV5-1